The 20 T cell receptor beta chains reported below all come from one sample, sequenced in a study of blood T cell repertoires in COVID-19 (dated by TCRdb to about 2020). Libraries were prepared through the immunoSEQ multiplex PCR assay. TCRdb obtained this table from immuneACCESS and retained in-frame rearrangements with V and J assigned. These tables miss some clones; where compared with another copy, unresolved V genes account for less than half of the shortfall, and the remainder is unexplained. The table for this sample lists 95,000 to 150,000 clones; 75% to 85% of them were counted only once. 3.8% of the sample lies in the top ten. Sequencing was performed on peripheral blood. The receptor set was obtained from a woman aged 50 to 60 with acute or convalescent COVID-19.

This clone has just a few counts. V is TRBV12-3 or TRBV12-4 and J is TRBJ1-2, with D perhaps TRBD1 (5 bases). The CDR3 consists of 13 residues. The V end lost 4 bases, the J end lost 8 bases, and 14 bases lay between the germline ends. The CDR3 DNA reads as TGTGCCAGCAGTTCCAATTCAGGGAAAGGCTACACCTTC. It yields the protein CASSSNSGKGYTF.

The chain couples TRBV12-3 or TRBV12-4 to TRBJ1-2, with 7 bases that match TRBD1. The CDR3 is 13 residues long. After removal of 5 bases from V and 4 bases from J, the junction contained 4 bases not matched to a gene. The CDR3 is CASSPGTVYGYTF. The CDR3 region has the DNA TGTGCCAGCAGTCCCGGGACAGTCTATGGCTACACCTTC.

This chain links TRBV27 with TRBJ1-6; 10 bases are shared with TRBD1. With 6 bases clipped from V and 8 bases from J, the junction kept 19 bases outside the gene matches. CDR1 MNHEY and CDR2 SMNVEV come from the germline V gene (reference sequence). The CDR3 extends over 19 amino acids. In nucleotides, the CDR3 is TGTGCCAGCAGCTTGGCGGGACAGGGGCCGTTCTCTTACTATTCACCCCTCCACTTT. Amino acids: CASSLAGQGPFSYYSPLHF.

The chain uses TRBV18 and TRBJ2-5; 7 bases line up with TRBD1. The V and J ends lost 5 bases and 3 bases, in that order; junction bases with no gene match: 12. This CDR3 spans 16 amino acids. Germline loops: CDR1 KGHSH, CDR2 LQKENI. The CDR3 loop is CASSSRGTGAEETQYF. DNA of the CDR3: TGTGCCAGCTCATCGAGGGGTACAGGGGCCGAAGAGACCCAGTACTTC.

The rearrangement joins TRBV27 to TRBJ2-2; 13 bases agree with TRBD2. V was clipped by 6 bases and J by 3 bases; unmatched bases: 4. This CDR3 has 16 amino acids. From germline, CDR1 is MNHEY and CDR2 SMNVEV (reference sequence). CDR3 bases: TGTGCCAGCAGAAGGACTAGCGGGAGAGACACCGGGGAGCTGTTTTTT. Encoded protein: CASRRTSGRDTGELFF.

This sequence joins TRBV7-8 and TRBJ1-5, with TRBD1 identical over 7 bases. After removal of 5 bases from V and 3 bases from J, the junction contained 7 bases not matched to a gene. Germline loops: CDR1 SGHVS, CDR2 FQNEAQ. The CDR3 contains 15 residues. The CDR3 spells CASSPRGGLNQPQHF. The CDR3, as DNA: TGTGCCAGCAGCCCGAGAGGGGGCCTCAATCAGCCCCAGCATTTT.

V usage is TRBV7-9 and J usage is TRBJ2-7; 8 bases match TRBD2. This CDR3 comprises 13 residues. CDR1 is SEHNR and CDR2 is FQNEAQ in the germline V gene (reference sequence). V shed 10 bases and J 7 bases; nucleotides not matched to a gene: 12. The CDR3 loop is CAITAAGVGEQYF. The CDR3 DNA reads as TGTGCCATAACGGCAGCGGGAGTGGGTGAGCAGTACTTC.

V and J are TRBV28 and TRBJ2-7; D gene uncertain. Germline loops: CDR1 MDHEN, CDR2 SYDVKM. The ends were cut back, 2 bases at V and 3 bases at J, with 8 bases in the middle. This CDR3 spans 13 amino acids. The DNA for the CDR3 is TGTGCCAGCAGTTTACAGAAAAACTACGAGCAGTACTTC. Residues: CASSLQKNYEQYF.

This clone was recorded once. The gene calls are TRBV3-1 (or the pseudogene TRBV3-2) and TRBJ2-5, with D possibly matching TRBD2 (6 bases). Germline values: CDR1 LGHDT, CDR2 YNNKEL (reference sequence). V was shortened by 3 bases and J by 9 bases, with 14 bases between the two germline ends. The CDR3 is made up of 13 amino acids. The CDR3, as DNA: TGTGCCAGCAGCCACGGCCGCGGGGAAGCCCAGTACTTC. This codes for CASSHGRGEAQYF.

This clone has just one count. The chain employs TRBV9 and TRBJ1-1; 7 positions agree with TRBD1. The CDR3 runs to 16 residues. Germline V gene data show CDR1 as SGDLS and CDR2 as YYNGEE. V lost 5 bases to trimming and J lost 3 bases; unmatched junction nucleotides: 13. CDR3 DNA sequence: TGTGCCAGCAGTGCTTGGACAGGTGGAGGGGACACTGAAGCTTTCTTT. Protein product: CASSAWTGGGDTEAFF.

This sequence joins TRBV30 and TRBJ2-7; TRBD1 matches 9 bases. The germline CDR1 and CDR2 sequences are GTSNPN and SVGIG (reference sequence). This CDR3 is built from 15 residues. Trimming took 2 bases from V and 6 from J; bases not matched to a gene: 11. In DNA, the CDR3 is TGTGCCTGGAGTCTCTCCCGGACAGGGGCTACCGAGCAGTACTTC. Translation gives CAWSLSRTGATEQYF.

The V and J genes are TRBV18 and TRBJ1-1, with 7 nucleotides matching TRBD1. V was clipped by 5 bases and J by 2 bases; unmatched bases: 2. This CDR3 has 13 residues. Germline V lookup: CDR1 KGHSH, CDR2 LQKENI. CDR3 DNA sequence: TGTGCCAGCTCAAAGGGGGCTAACACTGAAGCTTTCTTT. This encodes CASSKGANTEAFF.

V usage is TRBV28 and J usage is TRBJ1-1; 11 bases map to TRBD1. The CDR3 is made up of 17 amino acids. The V gene end was trimmed by 6 bases and the J gene end by 5 bases; junction bases not matched to a gene: 14. Germline V gene lookup returns CDR1 MDHEN and CDR2 SYDVKM. The CDR3 here is CASSPPGTGGFKTEAFF. CDR3 sequence (DNA): TGTGCCAGCAGCCCACCCGGGACAGGGGGATTTAAGACTGAAGCTTTCTTT.

V gene TRBV3-1 (or the pseudogene TRBV3-2) combines with J gene TRBJ2-7, with D perhaps TRBD2 (5 bases). The CDR3 is 11 amino acids. Trimming shortened V by 0 bases and J by 9 bases, and 6 bases separated the two germline ends. The germline gives CDR1 LGHDT, CDR2 YNNKEL (reference sequence). CDR3 protein: CASSQDEGQYF. CDR3 bases: TGTGCCAGCAGCCAAGATGAGGGGCAGTACTTC.

The V and J genes are TRBV5-8 and TRBJ1-3; D remains unclear. The CDR3 is 14 residues long. In germline, CDR1 is SGHTS, CDR2 YDEGEE. V lost 0 bases and J lost 1, with 5 bases in between. DNA of the CDR3: TGTGCCAGCAGCTTGGTCGGGTCTGGAAACACCATATATTTT. Translation gives CASSLVGSGNTIYF.

The J gene is TRBJ1-3, the V gene TRBV7-6; D possibly corresponds to TRBD1 (5 bases). Germline CDR1 reads SGHVS; CDR2 reads FNYEAQ. There are 16 residues in the CDR3. V lost 1 base to trimming and J lost 0 bases, with 10 bases between them. Here the CDR3 reads CASSLGGLSSGNTIYF. The DNA of the CDR3 is TGTGCCAGCAGCTTAGGGGGCCTCAGCTCTGGAAACACCATATATTTT.

The V and J genes are TRBV5-8 and TRBJ1-2, with D maybe TRBD1 (5 bases). Trimming removed 5 bases from V and 4 bases from J, with 18 bases in between. The V gene's germline CDR1 is SGHTS and CDR2 YDEGEE. This CDR3 region has 15 residues. The chain's CDR3 is CASRGRGKEGYGYTF. The CDR3 DNA reads as TGTGCCAGCAGGGGCCGGGGGAAAGAGGGCTATGGCTACACCTTC.

The J gene is TRBJ2-1, the V gene TRBV7-3, with D perhaps TRBD1 (5 bases). Looked up from germline, CDR1 is SGHTA and CDR2 is FQGTGA. CDR3 length: 14 amino acids. Trimming stripped 5 bases from V and 10 bases from J, with 18 bases between. Here the CDR3 DNA reads TGTGCCAGCAGCCCAGGGTCCGGGCCGAGGGAGCAGTTCTTC. Its translation: CASSPGSGPREQFF. Combining the CDR3 with reference TRBV7-3 and TRBJ2-1 gives the whole variable domain GAGVSQTPSNKVTEKGKYVELRCDPISGHTALYWYRQSLGQGPEFLIYFQGTGAADDSGLPNDRFFAVRPEGSVSTLKIQRTERGDSAVYLCASSPGSGPREQFFGPGTRLTVL.

The chain combines TRBV4-2 with TRBJ2-2; 12 bases line up with TRBD2. This CDR3 spans 16 amino acids. V shed 5 bases and J 6 bases; nucleotides not matched to a gene: 7. The germline V gene encodes CDR1 LGHNA and CDR2 YNFKEQ. CDR3: CASSVSLAGGSGELFF. The CDR3 DNA sequence: TGTGCCAGCAGCGTTTCACTAGCGGGAGGTTCCGGGGAGCTGTTTTTT.

The rearrangement links TRBV28 to TRBJ2-5; maybe TRBD2 (5 bases). Germline-derived CDR1 and CDR2 are MDHEN and SYDVKM. The CDR3 contains 14 residues. V shed 2 bases and J shed 5 bases, with 12 bases lying between them. This chain's CDR3 is CASSLLAPPETQYF. The CDR3 DNA sequence: TGTGCCAGCAGTTTACTAGCTCCCCCGGAGACCCAGTACTTC.